This TCR beta chain was identified in a study of blood T cell repertoires in COVID-19 (dated by TCRdb to between 2020 and 2021). About the full investigation: Samples covering the acute and convalescent phases of COVID-19 were provided by collaborators in the United States, Italy and Spain. Samples were obtained from the ongoing ImmuneRACE study (first 160 participants) and from 1,000 to 1,500 subjects provided by 6 global collaborators. HLA class I and class II types, where available, came from metadata supplied by the sample provider rather than from assay-based typing. A de-identified subject ID, COVID-19 status, age in years and sex were almost always included in the sample metadata. The prospective study material was composed of cDNA or gDNA derived from T cells, B-cell-depleted T cells, or PBMCs. Deeply sampled blood TCRbeta repertoires from subjects exposed to, actively infected with, or recovered from COVID-19 were included in the dataset. The repertoires were released in a freely available public database meant as a resource for research on the immune response to SARS-CoV-2. The study at large found these results: The amount of clinical and demographic metadata varied by source and participant and was provided uncurated.

The CDR3 runs 15 residues from the cysteine to the phenylalanine. Kept here is only the CDR3 DNA, which spans 45 bases and is read in frame from base 1. Here V drops 5 bases and J drops 4 bases, and the junction holds 3 bases not matched to any gene. CDR1 SGHTA and CDR2 FQGNSA were looked up in the germline V gene. One collaborating source in Seattle enrolled patients during active infection and followed them longitudinally through the course of disease. Whole blood was collected in K2EDTA tubes by collaborating institutions according to the institutions' own protocols. For TCRbeta analysis, collaborators shipped samples in one of three forms: frozen whole blood, isolated PBMCs, or DNA extracted from either of those sample types. A note on this clone: Its antigen remains unidentified. Within one base of it there is no much larger clone, and no base qualities were kept.

TCRbeta CDR3 regions were amplified from genomic DNA using the immunoSEQ Assay, a bias-controlled multiplex PCR. Concerning the study's data processing: Nucleated cell counts per sample were estimated from amplification of reference gene primers within the assay. To quantify the absolute abundance of each unique TCRbeta CDR3 rearrangement, sequence reads were collapsed and filtered. For each sample, productive Simpson clonality was calculated as the square root of Simpson's diversity index across productive rearrangements. TCRdb retrieved this table from immuneACCESS and kept in-frame rearrangements only. Not all clones are present; in checked studies, unresolved V genes account for under half, and no reason is known for the remainder. V, J and clone size derive from that table, while D and trimming were established from the DNA sequence. A total of roughly 340,000 clones appear in this sample, 70% to 90% of them only once. Around 3% of the sample goes to the ten largest clones.

The sample taken for sequencing was peripheral blood. The sequence was obtained from a woman in her twenties or thirties with COVID-19, enrolled during active disease. This sequence uses TRBV7-2 and TRBJ2-1, with 12 bases matching TRBD2. The nucleotide sequence reads as follows: TGTGCCAGCAGCCCCGGACTAGCGGGATACAATGAGCAGTTCTTC. Its protein product is CASSPGLAGYNEQFF. The CDR3 plus the reference TRBV7-2 and TRBJ2-1 genes for the other parts give the full variable domain: GAGVSQSPSNKVTEKGKDVELRCDPISGHTALYWYRQSLGQGLEFLIYFQGNSAPDKSGLPSDRFSAERTGGSVSTLTIQRTQQEDSAVYLCASSPGLAGYNEQFFGPGTRLTVL.